This T cell receptor (beta chain) is from a study of cytomegalovirus exposure and HLA in healthy donors. General observations from the study: Further analysis was carried out later, and it showed several of the most significant clusters appearing linked to common viral pathogens. Trimming of TCR beta V- and J-genes showed a link, identified in a later analysis, to a missense DCLRE1C variant. Later on, an analysis showed TCR association rates differing by HLA locus, with DRB1 the most and HLA-C the fewest. Specificity for CMV antigens was confirmed in vitro for a few of the CMV-associated chains.

Unmatched junction bases numbered 5, after V lost 1 base and J lost 2 bases. Germline V gene sequence: CDR1 SGHDT, CDR2 YYEEEE. The CDR3 loop spans 16 amino acids. A remark on this clone: The antigen is not known.

Amplification used 60 Vbeta primers and 13 Jbeta primers. TCRdb's copy holds only in-frame clones and misses some; the assay was immunoSEQ multiplex PCR. The sample has 70,000 or so clones, roughly nine tenths seen once. The clonotype originates from a woman in her 30s in good health and CMV-seropositive. Sequencing was done on a sample of PBMCs. This sequence joins TRBV5-6 and TRBJ2-3; 9 nucleotides align to TRBD1. CDR3 DNA: TGTGCCAGCAGCTTGTTGGGGACAGGGATCACAGATACGCAGTATTTT. This codes for CASSLLGTGITDTQYF.